A selection of T cell receptor beta chains follows, all from one sample in a study of cytotoxic CD8 clonotypes in ibrutinib-treated CLL. Repertoires were generated with immunoSEQ multiplex PCR, while TCRdb's copy carries only in-frame clones and drops some. The sample records 150,000 or so clones, 81% being singletons. This sample comprised PBMCs, obtained after 12 months of ibrutinib treatment. The receptor source for this set is a human donor with chronic lymphocytic leukemia. The CDR3 runs from the conserved cysteine through the conserved F or W. The order of the fields is J gene, D gene, clone size, V gene, CDR3 DNA, CDR3 protein. A D gene is named only where the DNA matches it firmly. Clone size is shown for a subset of rows, as once, few, many or a class of expanded clone.

TRBJ2-5	-	-	TRBV4-1	TGCGCCAGCAGGCCGGGGAAGGGGCAAGAGACCCAGTACTTC	CASRPGKGQETQYF
TRBJ1-4	-	-	TRBV18	TGTGCCAGCTCACAGAAACGAGGGGGTGAAAAACTGTTTTTT	CASSQKRGGEKLFF
TRBJ1-2	-	-	TRBV6-1	TGTGCCAGCAGTGAAGGTATGACGGGTGGCTACACCTTC	CASSEGMTGGYTF
TRBJ2-5	TRBD2	-	TRBV28	TGTGCCAGCAGTTTCGGGCTAGCGGATCAAGAGACCCAGTACTTC	CASSFGLADQETQYF
TRBJ2-2	TRBD2	few	TRBV7-7	TGTGCTAGCAGCCCTAGCGGTCCGAACACCGGGGAGCTGTTTTTT	CASSPSGPNTGELFF
TRBJ1-2	-	-	TRBV2	TGTGCCAGCAGTCAGTCCCGGGACGTGTCTGGCTACACCTTC	CASSQSRDVSGYTF
TRBJ2-2	-	once	TRBV5-4	TGTGCCAGCAGCTCCAGACAGATAAACACCGGGGAGCTGTTTTTT	CASSSRQINTGELFF
TRBJ2-2	-	-	TRBV30	TGTGCCTGGGCGTATACCGGGGAGCTGTTTTTT	CAWAYTGELFF
TRBJ2-5	TRBD2	once	TRBV28	TGTGCCTCACGGGGACTAGCGGGGGAGTTGGAGACCCAGTACTTC	CASRGLAGELETQYF
TRBJ2-1	-	-	TRBV4-3	TGCGCCAGCAGCGAGGCCGGGACTTCGATAGCCCATCCGCAGTTCTTC	CASSEAGTSIAHPQFF
TRBJ2-2	-	-	TRBV10-2	TGCGCCAGCAGTGATGGGAGGCAGGGTACCGGGGAGCTGTTTTTT	CASSDGRQGTGELFF
TRBJ1-1	-	-	TRBV5-6	TGTGCCAGCAGCTCGAGACTAACTGAAGCTTTCTTT	CASSSRLTEAFF
TRBJ1-5	-	-	TRBV14	TGTGCCAGCAGCCAAGTCGCTGGCAGCAATCAGCCCCAGCATTTT	CASSQVAGSNQPQHF
TRBJ2-5	-	-	TRBV5-1	TGCGCCAGCAGCTTGGGGGGCAGGCGGCCCCAAGAGACCCAGTACTTC	CASSLGGRRPQETQYF
TRBJ2-6	-	-	TRBV5-6	TGTGCCAGCAGCTTGCGCACAGCTGGGGCCAACGTCCTGACTTTC	CASSLRTAGANVLTF
TRBJ2-3	TRBD2	-	TRBV28	TGTGCCAGCGTGGATCTAGCGGAGCGCACAGATACGCAGTATTTT	CASVDLAERTDTQYF
TRBJ1-4	-	-	TRBV28	TGTGCCAGCATAAGCGCGGGACAAACTAATGAAAAACTGTTTTTT	CASISAGQTNEKLFF
TRBJ1-2	TRBD1	-	TRBV28	TGTGCCAGCAGTTTAGATAGACAGGGGCCGAGGGGCTACACCTTC	CASSLDRQGPRGYTF
TRBJ2-3	TRBD2	-	TRBV11-2	TGTGCCAGCAGCTTAGCGGGGGGGTTCCTCTCCTGGGGCACAGATACGCAGTATTTT	CASSLAGGFLSWGTDTQYF
TRBJ1-6	-	once	TRBV25-1	TGTGCCAGCAGCCCAACGGGATCTAATTCACCCCTCCACTTT	CASSPTGSNSPLHF
TRBJ2-7	-	-	TRBV7-9	TGTGCCAGCAGCTCCCAGGGTCGGGAGCAGTACTTC	CASSSQGREQYF
TRBJ2-2	-	-	TRBV5-8	TGTGCCAGCAGCGCCCATACAGGGCCCACCGGGGAGCTGTTTTTT	CASSAHTGPTGELFF
TRBJ2-1	-	-	TRBV6-6	TGTGCCAGCGGAGAGGGACTCACTGGTGAGCAGTTCTTC	CASGEGLTGEQFF
TRBJ2-1	-	-	TRBV5-4	TGTGCCAGCAGCCCAGACAGGCTCAATGAGCAGTTCTTC	CASSPDRLNEQFF
TRBJ2-7	-	-	TRBV11-3	TGTGCCAGCAGCTTAGCTACGGGTTGGAGTTCCGAGCAGTACTTC	CASSLATGWSSEQYF
TRBJ1-1	-	-	TRBV2	TGTGCCGGCGGAGGGGAAGGGGCGGTGAACACTGAAGCTTTCTTT	CAGGGEGAVNTEAFF
TRBJ2-2	-	-	TRBV7-2	TGTGCCAGCAGCTTATTGCGGGGCAACACCGGGGAGCTGTTTTTT	CASSLLRGNTGELFF
TRBJ1-1	-	-	TRBV28	TGTGCCAGCAGTTTATTCACCAGACCGAACACTGAAGCTTTCTTT	CASSLFTRPNTEAFF
TRBJ1-1	-	once	TRBV2	TGTGCCAGCGGGCGCCAGGCCCCTGGGGTGGTGTTCTTT	CASGRQAPGVVFF
TRBJ1-3	TRBD1	-	TRBV5-5	TGTGCCAGCAGCGGGGACAGCCGAAACACCATATATTTT	CASSGDSRNTIYF
TRBJ1-2	TRBD1	-	TRBV5-8	TGTGCCAGCAGCTCTCCGGGACAGGGTCGCTTC	CASSSPGQGRF
TRBJ2-2	-	-	TRBV19	TGTGCCAGTAGTATACGGGCCGGGGAGCTGTTTTTT	CASSIRAGELFF
TRBJ2-5	-	-	TRBV7-3	TGTGCCAGCAGCTTAACACCCGGGAGTATGGAGACCCAGTACTTC	CASSLTPGSMETQYF
TRBJ2-2	-	once	TRBV10-3	TGTGCCATCAGGCAGGACGGGAACACCGGGGAGCTGTTTTTT	CAIRQDGNTGELFF
TRBJ1-2	-	-	TRBV19	TGTGCCAGTAGTATCGGGACGGGAGTCTATGGCTACACCTTC	CASSIGTGVYGYTF
TRBJ1-2	-	-	TRBV5-4	TGTGCCAGCAGCTTGGCCTTGGGCAGGGATGTTGGCTACACCTTC	CASSLALGRDVGYTF
TRBJ1-6	-	-	TRBV6-4	TGTGCCAGCAGTGCCCATGGACGGAGCTCCTATAATTCACCCCTCCACTTT	CASSAHGRSSYNSPLHF
TRBJ1-5	TRBD1	-	TRBV19	TGTGCCAGTAGTCCGCGGACAGGGGGCAAGCCGCTCCAGCATTTT	CASSPRTGGKPLQHF
TRBJ2-7	TRBD2	-	TRBV28	TGTGCCAGCAGTTTTCTCTACGTGTGGGAGGGCCAGGAGTCGGACTCCTACGAGCAGTACTTC	CASSFLYVWEGQESDSYEQYF
TRBJ1-5	TRBD1	-	TRBV28	TGTGCCAGCAGGGATCGGGACAGGGGTTATAGCAATCAGCCCCAGCATTTT	CASRDRDRGYSNQPQHF
TRBJ2-2	TRBD1	-	TRBV28	TGTGCCAGCAGGGCGACAGGGGCCAACACCGGGGAGCTGTTTTTT	CASRATGANTGELFF
TRBJ2-1	-	-	TRBV19	TGTGCCAGTAGTCCTGGGGATCACAGCAGGAATGAGCAGTTCTTC	CASSPGDHSRNEQFF
TRBJ2-7	TRBD1	-	TRBV9	TGTGCCAGCAGCGCCCTGGACAGGACGGGCGAGCAGTACTTC	CASSALDRTGEQYF
TRBJ1-2	-	-	TRBV7-3	TGTGCCAGCAGCTTATCTGGGGGGCTAGATGGCTACACCTTC	CASSLSGGLDGYTF
TRBJ1-4	-	-	TRBV6-1	TGTGCCAGCAGCGGAGGGTCACAGGGAGATGAAAAACTGTTTTTT	CASSGGSQGDEKLFF
TRBJ1-1	-	-	TRBV19	TGTGCCAGTAGTCAGGGGCAGGGCAGGTACACTGAAGCTTTCTTT	CASSQGQGRYTEAFF
TRBJ2-2	TRBD2	once	TRBV7-2	TGTGCCAGCAGCTTCACTAGCGGGACCGGGGAGCTGTTTTTT	CASSFTSGTGELFF
TRBJ1-3	-	-	TRBV5-6	TGTGCCAGCAGCTTGTGGTGGAGCTCTGGAAACACCATATATTTT	CASSLWWSSGNTIYF
TRBJ2-3	-	-	TRBV7-2	TGTGCCAGCAGCCAACCACAGGTTTACGATACGCAGTATTTT	CASSQPQVYDTQYF
TRBJ1-6	-	few	TRBV18	TGTGCCAGCTCACAGGGGCCCAATTCACCCCTCCACTTT	CASSQGPNSPLHF
TRBJ2-7	-	-	TRBV4-1	TGCGCCAGCAGGCAGGTGGGCGGGGCAAAATACGAGCAGTACTTC	CASRQVGGAKYEQYF
TRBJ1-5	TRBD1	-	TRBV9	TGTGCCAGCAGCGTAGGTGGTGGGACAGCCCAGCCCCAGCATTTT	CASSVGGGTAQPQHF
TRBJ2-1	-	-	TRBV21-1	TGTGCCAGCAGCCCACGGCTCTTTAGCGGGTTTACCTACAATGAGCAGTTCTTC	CASSPRLFSGFTYNEQFF